The 22 T cell receptor delta chains below all came from one sample that was sequenced in a study of gamma-delta T cells after stem cell transplantation. TCRdb used CATT to re-call clones from the RT-PCR reads. The sample carries around 8,400 delta-chain clones, roughly 15% recorded once. Sequenced sample: gamma-delta T cells. The origin of the receptors is a human donor. It is not recorded whose cells these are; they may come from a transplant donor.

This clone was seen repeatedly, ten times or more. The V gene is TRDV1, the J gene TRDJ1; 8 bases are shared with TRDD3. J was trimmed by 3 bases and V by 0 bases; bases with no gene match: 21. The CDR3 runs 21 residues. Per germline, CDR1 TSWWSYY and CDR2 QGS. CDR3 sequence (DNA): TGTGCTCTTGGGGAACTACCATCCTTGAACTGGGGGCTAAGGTTCGCCGATAAACTCATCTTT. This encodes CALGELPSLNWGLRFADKLIF.

Relative to its sample, this clone is medium-sized. Other nucleotide sequences in the sample specify the same CDR3. This chain joins TRDV2 and TRDJ3; 9 nucleotides match TRDD3. Germline V lookup: CDR1 GEAIGNYY, CDR2 EKD. CDR3 length equals 19 residues. V lost 0 bases to trimming and J lost 0 bases; unmatched junction nucleotides: 5. The CDR3 loop reads CACDTVLGDLSWDTRQMFF. DNA of the CDR3: TGTGCCTGTGACACCGTCCTGGGGGATCTCTCCTGGGACACCCGACAGATGTTTTTC.

This clone was counted only a few times. The chain joins TRDV1 to TRDJ2; tentative D call: TRDD3 (6 bases). Between the trimmed V and J ends, which lost 2 bases and 2 bases, there was a span of 18 bases. Per the germline V gene, CDR1 is TSWWSYY and CDR2 is QGS. CDR3 size: 18 residues. The CDR3 reads CALGEFPVGGDLTAQLFF. The CDR3 DNA is TGTGCTCTTGGGGAATTCCCAGTAGGGGGGGACTTGACAGCACAACTCTTCTTT.

This rearrangement joins TRDV1 to TRDJ1; 11 bases line up with TRDD3. V shed 1 base and J 1 base; nucleotides not matched to a gene: 17. Germline loops: CDR1 TSWWSYY, CDR2 QGS. The CDR3 contains 21 residues. CDR3 in amino acids: CALGEPLVVGGYAKSTDKLIF. In DNA, the CDR3 is TGTGCTCTTGGGGAACCTTTAGTGGTTGGGGGATACGCAAAATCCACCGATAAACTCATCTTT.

Concerning this clone: It may be a read error: a sequence one base away is much more abundant. Other nucleotide sequences in the sample specify the same CDR3. The chain is built from TRDV2 and TRDJ3; 11 nucleotides match TRDD3. CDR1 is GEAIGNYY, CDR2 EKD, per germline. The CDR3 loop spans 19 amino acids. The CDR3 DNA reads as TGTGCCTGTGACCCTATACTGGGGGATAGTACCTGGGACACCCGACAAATGTTTTTC. Residues: CACDPILGDSTWDTRQMFF.

The chain carries TRDV1 and TRDJ1; perhaps TRDD2 as D (6 bases). CDR1 is TSWWSYY and CDR2 is QGS in the germline V gene. Between the trimmed V and J ends, which lost 3 bases and 0 bases, there was a span of 35 bases. The length of the CDR3 is 23 residues. Here the CDR3 DNA reads TGTGCTCTTGGGGAGGGAAAGGCCTTCCCCAGTACCTCCCATTGTCCCTACACCGATAAACTCATCTTT. Its translation is CALGEGKAFPSTSHCPYTDKLIF.

With regard to this clone: This may be a read error: a much more frequent sequence differs by one nucleotide. The chain carries TRDV2 and TRDJ3; weak D call: TRDD3 (6 bases). The ends were cut back, 0 bases at V and 0 bases at J, with 11 bases in the middle. CDR1 and CDR2 from the germline V gene are GEAIGNYY and EKD. The CDR3 loop spans 18 amino acids. CDR3 coding DNA: TGTGCCTGTGACACCGCGGGGGGGAGCTCCTGGGACACCCGACAGATGTTTTTC. Its protein product is CACDTAGGSSWDTRQMFF.

This clone appeared a few times. Other DNA sequences from this sample encode an identical CDR3 as well. The J gene is TRDJ1, the V gene TRDV1; 8 bases match TRDD3. Trimming removed 1 base from V and 0 bases from J; junction bases left unmatched: 34. The CDR3 covers 26 residues. CDR1 is TSWWSYY and CDR2 is QGS in the germline V gene. CDR3 sequence: CALGEPKSSSLSCTGGPSPYTDKLIF. The CDR3 DNA is TGTGCTCTTGGGGAACCTAAATCTTCCTCTCTGTCCTGTACTGGGGGCCCCAGCCCGTACACCGATAAACTCATCTTT.

This clone is termed medium-sized. V is TRDV2 and J is TRDJ3; 7 bases match TRDD3. The CDR3 has 19 residues. Looked up from germline, CDR1 is GEAIGNYY and CDR2 is EKD. The J segment lost 1 base and the V segment lost 0 bases, leaving 8 bases of the junction unmatched. The CDR3 bases are TGTGCCTGTGACACCGTACTGGGGCTTTTATCCTGGGACACCCGACAGATGTTTTTC. Translation: CACDTVLGLLSWDTRQMFF.

This clone was observed a single time. This chain links TRAV29/DV5 with TRDJ1; TRDD3 matches at 11 bases. V lost 0 bases, J lost 0 bases, and 16 bases stayed unmatched. There are 20 residues in the CDR3. From germline, CDR1 is NSMFDY and CDR2 ISSIKDK. The DNA of the CDR3 is TGTGCAGCAAGCGAACCTACGAGGGCTGTGGGGGATACGTACACCGATAAACTCATCTTT. Translated: CAASEPTRAVGDTYTDKLIF.

V usage is TRDV1 and J usage is TRDJ1; 8 bases map to TRDD3. The CDR3 length is 20 residues. The V gene's germline CDR1 is TSWWSYY and CDR2 QGS. V gave up 0 bases and J gave up 1 base; unmatched junction bases: 16. CDR3: CALGELAPPFGGFSTDKLIF. Written as DNA, the CDR3 is TGTGCTCTTGGGGAACTAGCACCGCCCTTTGGGGGATTCTCCACCGATAAACTCATCTTT.

V is TRDV1 and J is TRDJ1, with 7 positions matching TRDD2. The germline V gene encodes CDR1 TSWWSYY and CDR2 QGS. With V trimmed by 3 bases and J by 8 bases, 18 bases remained unmatched. The CDR3 extends over 17 amino acids. In DNA, the CDR3 is TGTGCTCTTGGGGACATCTTTCCTACGAGGATTAATGGCAAACTCATCTTT. It translates to CALGDIFPTRINGKLIF.

This clone was counted a few times. This may arise from a read error, as a much more abundant clone is one base away. V usage is TRDV2 and J usage is TRDJ2; TRDD3 matches at 11 bases. CDR1 GEAIGNYY and CDR2 EKD come from the germline V gene. J gave up 7 bases and V 5 bases, and 8 bases lay outside the gene matches. The CDR3 consists of 15 residues. CDR3 bases: TGTGCCTGTGGCACGCTGGGGGATACCGGAGCACAACTCTTCTTT. This translates into CACGTLGDTGAQLFF.

This clone was seen more than once but under ten times. The V call is TRDV3, the J call TRDJ1; D may match TRDD1 or TRDD3 (5 bases each). V lost 5 bases and J lost 0, with 25 bases in between. Germline CDR1 and CDR2: TVYSNPD and GDNSRS (reference sequence). The CDR3 contains 17 residues. CDR3 nucleotide sequence: TGTGCCCTCGAAATCGTTCGAACAGGGGGGTACACCGATAAACTCATCTTT. This encodes CALEIVRTGGYTDKLIF.

As regards this clone: TCRdb shows a much larger clone's protein in place of this DNA's translation, and the two differ at residue 6, likely through a read error; the protein shown is translated from the DNA. The chain links TRDV2 to TRDJ2; D gene uncertain. This CDR3 is built from 14 residues. Germline V gene data show CDR1 as GEAIGNYY and CDR2 as EKD. The CDR3 DNA reads as TGTGCCTGCGACACCTTAGGGGTACAAGCACAACTCTTCTTT. As protein: CACDTLGVQAQLFF.

DNA of the CDR3: TGTGCTCTTGGGCTCCCGACCTGGGGGATACGCATGGGGGCCGATAAACTCATCTTT. Translated, it gives CALGLPTWGIRMGADKLIF. The rearrangement links TRDV1 to TRDJ1, with 12 bases aligning to TRDD3. CDR3 length: 19 amino acids. With 5 bases clipped from V and 3 bases from J, the junction kept 16 bases outside the gene matches. From germline, CDR1 is TSWWSYY and CDR2 QGS.

The chain links TRDV1 to TRDJ1; TRDD2 is a possible D gene (5 bases). CDR1 is TSWWSYY, CDR2 QGS, per germline. Trimming took off 1 base at V and 2 bases at J, with 26 bases between the two ends. The CDR3 consists of 20 residues. The CDR3 region is CALGEPASHQREEETDKLIF. The DNA for the CDR3 is TGTGCTCTTGGGGAACCGGCTTCCCACCAAAGGGAAGAGGAGACCGATAAACTCATCTTT.

The chain joins TRDV1 to TRDJ1; D unresolved. Trimming stripped 6 bases from V and 3 bases from J, with 17 bases between. Germline values: CDR1 TSWWSYY, CDR2 QGS. There are 15 residues in the CDR3. Written as DNA, the CDR3 is TGTGCTCTTGGCCTAGTGAGGGCTAACTCCGATAAACTCATCTTT. Protein: CALGLVRANSDKLIF.

The chain uses TRDV2 and TRDJ1, with 13 bases aligning to TRDD3. Germline CDR1 is GEAIGNYY and CDR2 is EKD. The CDR3 has 16 amino acids. V dropped 3 bases and J dropped 0; count of bases not matched to a gene: 3. The CDR3 region has the DNA TGTGCCTGTGACGTACTGGGGGATACGGACACCGATAAACTCATCTTT. This codes for CACDVLGDTDTDKLIF.

In the case of this clone: With only one base between it and a far larger clone, this is likely a read error. V gene TRDV2 combines with J gene TRDJ2, with D maybe TRDD3 (6 bases). Per the germline V gene, CDR1 is GEAIGNYY and CDR2 is EKD. The CDR3 length is 15 residues. V was pared by 3 bases and J by 6 bases, with 16 bases between. The CDR3 region has the DNA TGTGCCTGTGACTGGGGGCTAAGGGGGGCAGCACAACTCTTCTTT. Its translation is CACDWGLRGAAQLFF.

This clone qualifies as medium-sized. The J gene is TRDJ3, the V gene TRDV2; TRDD3 agrees at 13 bases. The CDR3 spans 18 residues. Germline V gene data show CDR1 as GEAIGNYY and CDR2 as EKD. V lost 2 bases to trimming and J lost 4 bases; unmatched junction nucleotides: 4. CDR3 protein: CACDNTGGYAWDTRQMFF. The CDR3 coding sequence is TGTGCCTGTGACAATACTGGGGGATACGCTTGGGACACCCGACAGATGTTTTTC.

This chain joins TRDV1 and TRDJ1, with 9 bases matching TRDD3. Germline CDR1 reads TSWWSYY; CDR2 reads QGS. The CDR3 covers 20 residues. V lost 0 bases, J lost 4 bases, and 18 bases stayed unmatched. CDR3 residues: CALGELPPLGLWGICDKLIF. In DNA form, the CDR3 reads TGTGCTCTTGGGGAACTCCCTCCCTTGGGTTTGTGGGGGATATGCGATAAACTCATCTTT.